One and the same sample provided the 18 T cell receptor beta chains below, sequenced in a study of cytomegalovirus exposure and HLA in healthy donors. The PCR employed 60 Vbeta primers together with 13 Jbeta primers. Produced via immunoSEQ multiplex PCR; TCRdb's table is partial and in-frame only. Of some 200,000 clones in the sample, about 79% were seen once. Sequenced sample: PBMCs. The receptors derive from a woman aged 50 to 60 in good health and CMV-seronegative.

This rearrangement joins TRBV5-4 to TRBJ1-1; D is uncertain. Trimming removed 4 bases at V and 8 bases at J, with 18 bases between. The CDR3 extends over 14 amino acids. Germline V lookup: CDR1 SGHNT, CDR2 YYREEE (reference sequence). For the CDR3, the DNA is TGTGCCAGCAGCCCGACGGGCGGGGTCGGGGAAGCTTTCTTT. Protein product: CASSPTGGVGEAFF.

V is TRBV7-2 and J is TRBJ2-3; no definite D call. The CDR3 length is 14 residues. From germline, CDR1 is SGHTA and CDR2 FQGNSA. The ends were cut back, 2 bases at V and 4 bases at J, with 10 bases in the middle. CDR3 region: CASSLSVSADTQYF. The DNA of the CDR3 is TGTGCCAGCAGCTTATCGGTTTCGGCAGATACGCAGTATTTT.

The chain has TRBV28 and TRBJ2-1, with 8 positions matching TRBD2. In germline, CDR1 is MDHEN, CDR2 SYDVKM. Unmatched junction bases numbered 8, after V lost 6 bases and J lost 4 bases. The CDR3 sequence is 15 residues long. The CDR3 spells CASSSAGTSYNEQFF. Here the CDR3 DNA reads TGTGCCAGCAGCTCCGCCGGGACTAGTTACAATGAGCAGTTCTTC.

The rearrangement joins TRBV9 to TRBJ1-3, with TRBD1 as a possible D gene (5 bases). V shed 0 bases and J shed 2 bases, with 9 bases lying between them. Germline-derived CDR1 and CDR2 are SGDLS and YYNGEE. This CDR3 has 15 residues. CDR3 amino acids: CASSVEGGAGNTIYF. CDR3 DNA sequence: TGTGCCAGCAGCGTAGAAGGAGGGGCTGGAAACACCATATATTTT.

This clone occurred a few times. The genes are TRBV7-9 and TRBJ2-3; the match to TRBD1 covers 7 bases. CDR3 size: 15 residues. In germline, CDR1 is SEHNR, CDR2 FQNEAQ (reference sequence). V trimming: 5 bases; J trimming: 5 bases; junction bases outside the gene matches: 10. The CDR3 DNA sequence: TGTGCCAGCAGCCACGCCACAGGGGCCGGAGATACGCAGTATTTT. Its translation is CASSHATGAGDTQYF.

The chain combines TRBV7-6 with TRBJ1-4; 7 positions match TRBD1. This CDR3 contains 17 residues. Germline V gene sequence: CDR1 SGHVS, CDR2 FNYEAQ. V shed 5 bases and J 4 bases; nucleotides not matched to a gene: 13. The CDR3 reads CASSPTGTARINEKLFF. CDR3 nucleotides: TGTGCCAGCAGCCCTACCGGGACAGCGCGAATTAATGAAAAACTGTTTTTT. The entire variable domain, with the rest obtained from reference TRBV7-6 and TRBJ1-4, is as follows: GAGVSQSPRYKVTKRGQDVALRCDPISGHVSLYWYRQALGQGPEFLTYFNYEAQQDKSGLPNDRFSAERPEGSISTLTIQRTEQRDSAMYRCASSPTGTARINEKLFFGSGTQLSVL.

J is TRBJ2-2 and V is TRBV14, with 7 bases that match TRBD1. J gave up 0 bases and V 2 bases, and 6 bases lay outside the gene matches. This CDR3 spans 17 amino acids. CDR1 is SGHDN and CDR2 is FVKESK in the germline V gene. Here the CDR3 DNA reads TGTGCCAGCAGCCAACCCGGGACAGCCACGAACACCGGGGAGCTGTTTTTT. Its protein product is CASSQPGTATNTGELFF.

The CDR3 sequence: CASSSTGTSINEQFF. The CDR3 nucleotides are TGTGCCAGCAGCTCAACCGGGACTAGCATTAATGAGCAGTTCTTC. The chain employs TRBV5-6 and TRBJ2-1; 9 bases map to TRBD2. The CDR3 loop spans 15 amino acids. Germline V lookup: CDR1 SGHDT, CDR2 YYEEEE. V trimming: 3 bases; J trimming: 7 bases; junction bases outside the gene matches: 8.

This chain links TRBV30 with TRBJ2-2; 9 nucleotides match TRBD1. The CDR3 has 14 residues. The germline V gene encodes CDR1 GTSNPN and CDR2 SVGIG (reference sequence). The trim removed 8 bases at V and 3 bases at J, leaving 7 bases unmatched. Here the CDR3 DNA reads TGTGCCGGCACAGGGGGCGCAGACACCGGGGAGCTGTTTTTT. This gives the protein CAGTGGADTGELFF.

In nucleotides, the CDR3 is TGTGCCAGCAGCTTAGGTTTAGCGGGAAACACCATATATTTT. Translated: CASSLGLAGNTIYF. J is TRBJ1-3 and V is TRBV7-9; D ambiguous. Germline-derived CDR1 and CDR2 are SEHNR and FQNEAQ (reference sequence). V shed 1 base and J shed 4 bases, with 8 bases lying between them. CDR3 length: 14 residues.

A few counts support this clone. The chain links TRBV25-1 to TRBJ1-6; D gene ambiguous. The CDR3 is 14 amino acids. Trimming removed 4 bases from V and 7 bases from J, with 11 bases in between. CDR1 is MGHDK and CDR2 is SYGVNS in the germline V gene. The CDR3 coding sequence is TGTGCCAGCAGTGTCGGGAGAGAAAATTCACCCCTCCACTTT. Residues: CASSVGRENSPLHF.

This clone came up once. V gene TRBV19 combines with J gene TRBJ2-7; D perhaps matches TRBD2 (5 bases). CDR3 length: 13 residues. The V gene's germline CDR1 is LNHDA and CDR2 SQIVND (reference sequence). Trimming left V 5 bases short and J 6 bases short, with 14 bases between. CDR3 region: CASSWRQGGEQYF. The CDR3 region has the DNA TGTGCCAGTAGTTGGAGGCAAGGCGGCGAGCAGTACTTC. The whole variable domain, remainder taken from reference TRBV19 and TRBJ2-7, is DGGITQSPKYLFRKEGQNVTLSCEQNLNHDAMYWYRQDPGQGLRLIYYSQIVNDFQKGDIAEGYSVSREKKESFPLTVTSAQKNPTAFYLCASSWRQGGEQYFGPGTRLTVT.

This sequence joins TRBV5-6 and TRBJ1-3; no clear D. The V gene lost 4 bases and the J gene lost 3 bases, with 17 bases spanning the gap. Germline-derived CDR1 and CDR2 are SGHDT and YYEEEE. The CDR3 is made up of 16 amino acids. The CDR3 sequence is CASSALGSGIGNTIYF. CDR3 DNA: TGTGCCAGCAGCGCGCTGGGGTCGGGGATTGGAAACACCATATATTTT. The complete variable domain, with remaining parts taken from reference TRBV5-6 and TRBJ1-3, reads DAGVTQSPTHLIKTRGQQVTLRCSPKSGHDTVSWYQQALGQGPQFIFQYYEEEERQRGNFPDRFSGHQFPNYSSELNVNALLLGDSALYLCASSALGSGIGNTIYFGEGSWLTVV.

The chain employs TRBV6-1 and TRBJ2-5; D uncertain. The CDR3 is 15 residues long. V was pared by 2 bases and J by 5 bases, with 15 bases between. CDR1 is MNHNS and CDR2 is SASEGT in the germline V gene. The CDR3 coding sequence is TGTGCCAGCAGTGAATGGGCAGTGTCGCACGAGACCCAGTACTTC. As protein: CASSEWAVSHETQYF.

Here the CDR3 reads CSAGRETQYF. DNA for the CDR3: TGCAGTGCTGGTCGGGAGACCCAGTACTTC. V usage is TRBV20-1 and J usage is TRBJ2-5; D is undetermined. Per the germline V gene, CDR1 is DFQATT and CDR2 is SNEGSKA (reference sequence). CDR3 length: 10 residues. Trimming cost V 5 bases and J 5 bases, with 6 bases left between them.

The CDR3 reads CATSRDWGLAGDSTDTQYF. In nucleotides, the CDR3 is TGTGCCACCAGCAGAGATTGGGGACTAGCGGGAGATAGCACAGATACGCAGTATTTT. V and J are TRBV15 and TRBJ2-3, with 14 bases that match TRBD2. The CDR3 length is 19 residues. Germline V gene sequence: CDR1 LNHNV, CDR2 YYDKDF (reference sequence). V shed 0 bases and J 0 bases; nucleotides not matched to a gene: 5.

The rearrangement uses TRBV5-5 and TRBJ2-7; 8 bases are shared with TRBD2. Germline trimming cut 5 bases from V and 3 bases from J; bases unmatched to any gene: 10. The CDR3 loop spans 15 amino acids. From germline, CDR1 is SGHKS and CDR2 YYEKEE (reference sequence). The CDR3 bases are TGTGCCAGCAGGATGTGGAGTAGCGGGATCTACGAGCAGTACTTC. It translates to CASRMWSSGIYEQYF. The full variable domain, rest sourced from reference TRBV5-5 and TRBJ2-7, is DAGVTQSPTHLIKTRGQQVTLRCSPISGHKSVSWYQQVLGQGPQFIFQYYEKEERGRGNFPDRFSARQFPNYSSELNVNALLLGDSALYLCASRMWSSGIYEQYFGPGTRLTVT.

V is TRBV9 and J is TRBJ2-2; 9 bases agree with TRBD2. V shed 0 bases, J shed 5 bases, and the junction held 5 bases outside the gene matches. Germline assignment: CDR1 SGDLS and CDR2 YYNGEE. The CDR3 sequence is 16 residues long. Here the CDR3 reads CASSVGGGVRTGELFF. The CDR3 DNA reads TGTGCCAGCAGCGTAGGCGGGGGGGTAAGGACCGGGGAGCTGTTTTTT. The whole variable domain, filled in from reference TRBV9 and TRBJ2-2, reads DSGVTQTPKHLITATGQRVTLRCSPRSGDLSVYWYQQSLDQGLQFLIQYYNGEERAKGNILERFSAQQFPDLHSELNLSSLELGDSALYFCASSVGGGVRTGELFFGEGSRLTVL.